These 8 T cell receptor beta chains originate from one sample sequenced in a study of blood T cell repertoires in COVID-19. Repertoires were generated with immunoSEQ multiplex PCR, while TCRdb's copy carries only in-frame clones and drops some. Of under 200,000 clones listed, around 87% are singletons. Source material: peripheral blood. These TCRs come from a man aged 35 to 55 with active or convalescent COVID-19.

The chain combines TRBV29-1 with TRBJ1-1; D is perhaps TRBD1 (5 bases). The CDR3 covers 11 residues. CDR1 SQVTM and CDR2 ANQGSEA come from the germline V gene. Trimming removed 7 bases from V and 3 bases from J, with 9 bases in between. CDR3: CSAGGDTEAFF. Written as DNA, the CDR3 is TGCAGCGCCGGAGGGGACACTGAAGCTTTCTTT.

The chain is built from TRBV5-5 and TRBJ1-1; D perhaps matches TRBD1 (6 bases). This CDR3 is 15 amino acids long. V was pared by 4 bases and J by 2 bases, with 15 bases between. Germline assignment: CDR1 SGHKS and CDR2 YYEKEE (reference sequence). The CDR3, as DNA: TGTGCCAGCAGCCCAAGATTGGGGGCAAACACTGAAGCTTTCTTT. It yields the protein CASSPRLGANTEAFF.

This chain connects TRBV3-1 (or the pseudogene TRBV3-2) to TRBJ2-4, with TRBD1 matching 9 bases. The CDR3 totals 18 residues. Germline V CDR1 and CDR2: LGHDT, YNNKEL (reference sequence). After removal of 4 bases from V and 2 bases from J, the junction contained 12 bases not matched to a gene. The CDR3 DNA follows: TGTGCCAGCAGCCCCCTCGTGAGGACAGGGGAAACCAAAAACATTCAGTACTTC. It is translated as CASSPLVRTGETKNIQYF.

V usage is TRBV11-2 and J usage is TRBJ1-2; no clear D. This CDR3 has 9 amino acids. Germline V CDR1 and CDR2: SGHAT, FQNNGV. Trimming took off 11 bases at V and 8 bases at J, with 9 bases between the two ends. The CDR3: CAGVGGYTF. The CDR3 nucleotides are TGTGCCGGTGTGGGCGGCTACACCTTC.

The V gene is TRBV29-1, the J gene TRBJ2-7; 9 nucleotides align to TRBD1. Germline trimming cut 3 bases from V and 6 bases from J; bases unmatched to any gene: 9. Germline V gene data show CDR1 as SQVTM and CDR2 as ANQGSEA. The length of the CDR3 is 14 residues. The CDR3 DNA is TGCAGCGTTGAGAAGGGACAGGGAGAGGGCGAGCAGTACTTC. Its translation: CSVEKGQGEGEQYF.

The genes are TRBV7-3 and TRBJ1-1, with D perhaps matching TRBD1 (5 bases). V was shortened by 5 bases and J by 4 bases, with 14 bases between the two germline ends. CDR1 is SGHTA, CDR2 FQGTGA, per germline. This CDR3 region has 14 residues. CDR3 in DNA: TGTGCCAGCAGCACCATCGCCAGGGCCACTGAAGCTTTCTTT. Translation gives CASSTIARATEAFF. Looking up the rest from reference TRBV7-3 and TRBJ1-1 gives the full variable domain: GAGVSQTPSNKVTEKGKYVELRCDPISGHTALYWYRQSLGQGPEFLIYFQGTGAADDSGLPNDRFFAVRPEGSVSTLKIQRTERGDSAVYLCASSTIARATEAFFGQGTRLTVV.

This rearrangement joins TRBV3-1 (or the pseudogene TRBV3-2) to TRBJ1-1, with a weak D call TRBD1 (5 bases). V dropped 3 bases and J dropped 2 bases, with 16 bases sitting between them. The CDR3 consists of 16 residues. From germline, CDR1 is LGHDT and CDR2 YNNKEL (reference sequence). The CDR3 DNA is TGTGCCAGCAGCCATCTTGGGGCGACTTTTAACACTGAAGCTTTCTTT. This gives the protein CASSHLGATFNTEAFF.

V is TRBV2 and J is TRBJ2-3; TRBD1 matches at 8 bases. Trimming took 2 bases from V and 5 from J; bases not matched to a gene: 3. The CDR3 runs to 14 residues. Germline V lookup: CDR1 SNHLY, CDR2 FYNNEI. The CDR3 DNA is TGTGCCAGCAGTGAACAGGGGGCGGTAGATACGCAGTATTTT. It translates to CASSEQGAVDTQYF.